This T cell receptor beta chain comes out of a study of shared clonotypes between healthy human individuals. About the research overall: The donor group consisted of two women and a few men, aged 18 to 49.

Findings and limits, study-wide: Among four donors, roughly 5% of naive CD4 clonotypes were found in common.

Worth noting for this clone: Its antigen is as yet unknown.

The test was conducted at deep level. Assay: immunoSEQ multiplex PCR; the TCRdb copy retains only in-frame clones and omits some. The data show some 2.4 million clones, over 85% seen once. The CDR3 contains 14 residues. Germline CDR1 reads SGHNT; CDR2 reads YENEEA. The V end was cut by 2 bases, the J end by 5 bases, with 10 bases between. The sample comprised naive CD4+ T cells from PBMCs. The subset here: CD45RA+ positively selected. This receptor was identified in a man younger than 30 in good health. Some clones in this sample may be carry-over from other donors' samples. The genes are TRBV11-3 and TRBJ2-1; a weak D match, TRBD2 (7 bases). The chain's CDR3 is CASSLRGGDNEQFF. The CDR3 nucleotides are TGTGCCAGCAGCTTAAGGGGGGGCGACAATGAGCAGTTCTTC. Using reference TRBV11-3 and TRBJ2-1 for the parts outside the CDR3, the full variable domain is EAGVVQSPRYKIIEKKQPVAFWCNPISGHNTLYWYLQNLGQGPELLIRYENEEAVDDSQLPKDRFSAERLKGVDSTLKIQPAELGDSAVYLCASSLRGGDNEQFFGPGTRLTVL.